Described below is a single TCR beta chain sequence and its context. The data were obtained in a study of blood T cell repertoires in COVID-19. Study-level background: Both acute and convalescent COVID-19 samples were obtained from the United States, Italy and Spain. In each case, the material was cDNA or gDNA derived from T cells, B-cell-depleted T cells, or PBMCs.

Under the authors' procedure: Estimation of nucleated cell counts relied on the amplification of reference gene primers. The method was immunoSEQ multiplex PCR; TCRdb's version includes in-frame clones alone and lacks a portion of them. D and trimming come from the DNA, and the V and J calls and clone size come from that table. This repertoire shows about 320,000 clones, roughly 83% found once; its top ten account for around 1.5%. Germline CDR1 is SGHDT and CDR2 is YYEEEE. The V end lost 3 bases, the J end lost 7 bases, and 14 bases lay between the germline ends. The CDR3 has 13 amino acids. Sequenced material: peripheral blood. The TCR comes from a woman between 50 and 59 years old with acute or convalescent COVID-19. V is TRBV5-6 and J is TRBJ2-7, with D maybe TRBD2 (6 bases). CDR3 protein: CASSWGDSQEQYF. CDR3 nucleotide sequence: TGTGCCAGCAGCTGGGGGGACTCCCAGGAGCAGTACTTC.